A selection of T cell receptor beta chains follows, all from one sample in a study of response to subunit inactivated influenza vaccine. In TCRdb, the RT-PCR reads were re-called with MiXCR into one record per CDR3 protein. The sample has around 490,000 distinct CDR3 sequences; 7.6% are singletons. The material was PBMCs from blood, obtained roughly 24 months after vaccination. Every receptor here comes from a man aged 45 to 75 who received an inactivated influenza vaccine. The CDR3 runs from the conserved cysteine through the conserved F or W. Fields, in order: D gene, J gene, V gene, clone size, CDR3 protein, CDR3 DNA. A D gene is named only where the DNA matches it firmly. Clone size is not always given. Where it is, it says once, few, many or a class for expanded clones.

NA | TRBJ2-1 | TRBV28 | many | CASSFGNNEQFF | TGTGCCAGCAGCTTCGGTAACAATGAGCAGTTCTTC
NA | TRBJ1-5 | TRBV19 | NA | CASSAGRNNQPQHF | TGTGCCAGTAGTGCGGGACGGAACAATCAGCCCCAGCATTTT
TRBD2 | TRBJ2-7 | TRBV20-1 | few | CSATLAGGFYEQYF | TGCAGTGCGACCCTAGCGGGAGGTTTCTACGAGCAGTACTTC
TRBD1 | TRBJ1-5 | TRBV12-3/TRBV12-4 | NA | CASSQTGDSNQPQHF | TGTGCCAGCAGCCAGACAGGGGATAGCAATCAGCCCCAGCATTTT
TRBD1 | TRBJ1-4 | TRBV5-1 | many | CASTPGQGATSEKLFF | TGCGCCAGCACCCCGGGACAGGGGGCGACAAGTGAAAAACTGTTTTTT
TRBD2 | TRBJ2-5 | TRBV20-1 | many | CSAHSGGETQYF | TGCAGTGCCCATTCGGGGGGAGAGACCCAGTACTTC
NA | TRBJ2-1 | TRBV28 | few | CASSFGLDFGYNEQFF | TGTGCCAGCAGTTTTGGATTGGACTTCGGCTACAATGAGCAGTTCTTC
NA | TRBJ2-7 | TRBV6-2/TRBV6-3 | few | CASSYRGGTGNYEQYF | TGTGCCAGCAGTTACCGGGGAGGGACAGGTAATTACGAGCAGTACTTC
TRBD1 | TRBJ2-7 | TRBV27 | many | CASSLLPPDRGVYYEQYF | TGTGCCAGCAGTTTATTACCCCCCGACAGGGGAGTATACTACGAGCAGTACTTC
NA | TRBJ2-1 | TRBV2 | few | CASTSGGGALYEQFF | TGTGCCAGCACCTCTGGTGGGGGGGCTTTATATGAGCAGTTCTTC
NA | TRBJ1-1 | TRBV6-6 | many | CASSRGLNTEAFF | TGTGCCAGCAGTCGTGGGTTAAACACTGAAGCTTTCTTT
TRBD1 | TRBJ2-1 | TRBV9 | NA | CASRVVGTGYNKQFF | TGTGCCAGCCGCGTAGTAGGGACAGGATACAATAAGCAGTTCTTC
NA | TRBJ2-7 | TRBV6-2/TRBV6-3 | NA | CASSFGGNYEQYF | TGTGCCAGCAGTTTCGGGGGTAACTACGAGCAGTACTTC
TRBD2 | TRBJ2-3 | TRBV7-9 | few | CASALAGGYTDTQYF | TGTGCCAGCGCACTAGCGGGAGGATACACAGATACGCAGTATTTT
NA | TRBJ2-1 | TRBV4-3 | few | CASSPDRAYNEQFF | TGCGCCAGCAGCCCGGACAGAGCGTACAATGAGCAGTTCTTC
NA | TRBJ2-3 | TRBV5-1 | few | CASSLSESRDTQYF | TGCGCCAGCAGCTTGTCGGAGAGTAGGGATACGCAGTATTTT
NA | TRBJ2-7 | TRBV2 | NA | CASSEDLGVTYEQYF | TGTGCCAGCAGTGAGGACTTGGGTGTTACCTACGAGCAGTACTTC